This T cell receptor (beta chain) was sequenced during a study of PD-1 blockade in classical Hodgkin lymphoma. General study points: Those patients who began receiving nivolumab less than 1 year after ASCT had lower diversity, and they were excluded. Compared with healthy donors, newly diagnosed patients reportedly showed lower baseline TCR diversity.

Only in-frame clones appear in the TCRdb table, and some are missing; sequencing was by immunoSEQ multiplex PCR. This table holds approximately 24,000 clones, under 90% found once. This clone was observed a few times. Antigen specificity is unknown. Each patient experienced a relapse that followed autologous stem cell transplantation, and brentuximab vedotin exposure varied. This CDR3 comprises 16 residues. The input for sequencing was peripheral blood mononuclear cells (PBMCs), taken at baseline. V usage is TRBV1 and J usage is TRBJ1-2; TRBD1, the table's D call, was not compared with the DNA. TRBV1 is deemed a pseudogene. This TCR was recovered from a human donor with classical Hodgkin lymphoma. This CDR3 reads CTSRGRWTQGGYGYTF. The CDR3 nucleotides are TGCACCAGCAGGGGACGGTGGACACAGGGTGGGTATGGCTACACCTTC.